Included here is one TCR beta chain sequence, with context. Its antigen is currently unknown. This sample is part of a study of T cell responses to AZD1222 COVID-19 vaccine. Findings and caveats of the study: Of spike-specific TCRs, nearly half reportedly target regions left unmutated in variants. Spike was spanned by vaccine-associated CD4 TCRs, which were dominant at 160-218 and 743-854. In a largely white British group with more females than males, clonal diversity was possibly underestimated.

Trimming pared 5 bases from V and 6 bases from J, leaving 13 bases between. This CDR3 has 13 amino acids. Assay used: immunoSEQ multiplex PCR; TCRdb lists only in-frame clones, some missing. The data contain about 82,000 clones, 70% to 90% of them seen just once; the ten biggest clones take up about an eighth. This chain connects TRBV12-3 or TRBV12-4 to TRBJ1-2, with a tentative D call TRBD1 (6 bases). The sequence was obtained from an adult who received the AZD1222 COVID-19 vaccine. Sample: peripheral blood, taken 28 days after the second AZD1222 dose. CDR3 nucleotide sequence: TGTGCCAGCAGTCTCGGGACATTCGATGGCTACACCTTC. As protein: CASSLGTFDGYTF.